The clone carrying this T cell receptor beta chain was counted many times. This sample was included in a study of regulatory T cells in long-lasting Graves disease. The TCR beta library used iRepertoire HTBI primers with Arm-PCR amplification of CDR3. TCRdb re-analysed the multiplex PCR reads in MiXCR, keeping a single row per CDR3 protein. In the table there are 300,000 to 350,000 distinct CDR3 sequences, around 20% of which are singletons. The time point denotes: persistent/refractory GD, antithyroid drugs over 5 years with positive TRAb. Making the TCR library involved RNA that had been extracted from PBMCs. CDR1 MDHEN and CDR2 SYDVKM come from the germline V gene. V was pared by 5 bases and J by 4 bases, with 14 bases between. CDR3 length: 14 residues.

The source is a female donor with Graves disease. The rearrangement uses TRBV28 and TRBJ1-2; D unresolved. The sequences come from peripheral blood mononuclear cells (PBMCs), collected when the disease was refractory, from a patient treated with antithyroid drugs. Here the CDR3 DNA reads TGTGCCAGCAGTCCCGGTGGACGTCTCTATGGCTACACCTTC. It yields the protein CASSPGGRLYGYTF.